This T cell receptor beta chain was documented in a study of beta chain features in type 1 diabetes. Study-wide context: Examined across all samples were about 110,000,000 sorted cells. General observations from the study: Using cDNA template may skew counts toward highly expressing activated cells. TCRB CDR3s from Type 1 diabetes patients were moderately but significantly shorter in all four CD4+ subsets.

Deletions cut 1 base from V and 8 bases from J, with 11 bases between. The CDR3 contains 13 residues. Germline-derived CDR1 and CDR2 are SGHTA and FQGNSA. Based on CD45RO/CCR7/CD25/CD127/CD95/CD27, CD4+ regulatory, stem cell-like memory, naive and central memory cells were sorted. Expressed TCRB transcripts were sequenced after all isolated RNA was converted to cDNA. Clones were sequenced by immunoSEQ multiplex PCR, and TCRdb holds only the in-frame ones, with some missing. Of over 25,000 clones listed, roughly three fifths were seen once; the top ten hold 1.5%. The table lists this clone with a count of one. Its matching antigen is unknown.

The TCR was taken from a woman younger than 35 with type 1 diabetes. Sequencing was performed on Tregs from blood. This chain uses TRBV7-2 with TRBJ1-2; D not resolved. Here the CDR3 DNA reads TGTGCCAGCAGCTTAGAGGGTCTAGCGGGCTACACCTTC. Translated, it gives CASSLEGLAGYTF. Together with reference TRBV7-2 and TRBJ1-2, the CDR3 gives the full variable domain: GAGVSQSPSNKVTEKGKDVELRCDPISGHTALYWYRQSLGQGLEFLIYFQGNSAPDKSGLPSDRFSAERTGGSVSTLTIQRTQQEDSAVYLCASSLEGLAGYTFGSGTRLTVV.